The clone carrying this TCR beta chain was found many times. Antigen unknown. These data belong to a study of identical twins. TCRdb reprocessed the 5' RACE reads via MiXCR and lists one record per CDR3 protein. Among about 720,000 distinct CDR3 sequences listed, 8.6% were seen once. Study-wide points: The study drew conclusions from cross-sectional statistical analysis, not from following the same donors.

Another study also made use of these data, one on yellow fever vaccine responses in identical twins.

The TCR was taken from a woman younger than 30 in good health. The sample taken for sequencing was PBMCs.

CDR3 amino acids: CASSLATDYNEQFF. CDR3 DNA sequence: TGTGCCAGCAGCTTAGCCACGGACTACAATGAGCAGTTCTTC. J is TRBJ2-1 and V is TRBV7-2; D remains unclear. Germline assignment: CDR1 SGHTA and CDR2 FQGNSA. CDR3 length: 14 residues. V gave up 0 bases and J gave up 3 bases, with 6 bases separating them.